This T cell receptor beta chain came from a study of T cell changes during pregnancy in multiple sclerosis. The CDR3 is 17 amino acids. CDR1 is SEHNR, CDR2 FQNEAQ, per germline (reference sequence). With regard to this clone: At one end, the junction sequence differs from germline, possibly due to a read error.

Sequencing was performed with immunoSEQ multiplex PCR; in TCRdb, only in-frame clones are kept and a portion is missing. The sample has tens of thousands of clones, approximately 92% seen once. The gene calls are TRBV7-9 and TRBJ1-2; D might be TRBD1 (6 bases). This sequence was found in a female donor in good health, enrolled as a control in a pregnancy study. The specimen comprised CD4+ T cells from peripheral blood mononuclear cells, sampled in the second trimester of pregnancy. Here the CDR3 DNA reads TGTGCCAGCAGTTTAGCGAGGGGGTCCTCGGATGGCTATGGCTACACCTTC. Translated, it gives CASSLARGSSDGYGYTF.